This T cell receptor (beta chain) was identified during a study of early T cells in non-severe SARS-CoV-2 infection. Turning to the study itself: RNA in bulk from unsorted whole blood was sequenced, and chains were unpaired.

Unique molecular identifiers tagged individual cDNA molecules. Each CDR3 protein gets one entry after TCRdb re-called the 5' RACE reads with MiXCR. The data contain some 12,000 distinct CDR3 sequences, 4.8% of them seen just once; the ten biggest clones take up approximately 9.6%. Study-level points and caveats: Sequences matched to VDJdb favored anti-spike CD8 responses, while private and CD4 specificities were missed.

This clonotype appeared many times. Its antigen is unknown. CDR3 length equals 13 residues. V lost 3 bases to trimming and J lost 6 bases, with 9 bases between them. This rearrangement joins TRBV12-3 or TRBV12-4 to TRBJ1-5, with D unclear. The sequence was obtained from an adult who was a healthcare worker with PCR-confirmed SARS-CoV-2 infection or an uninfected control (not recorded which). Material: whole blood. This chain's CDR3 is CASSFDGPQPQHF. The CDR3 DNA sequence: TGTGCCAGCAGTTTTGACGGACCTCAGCCCCAGCATTTT.